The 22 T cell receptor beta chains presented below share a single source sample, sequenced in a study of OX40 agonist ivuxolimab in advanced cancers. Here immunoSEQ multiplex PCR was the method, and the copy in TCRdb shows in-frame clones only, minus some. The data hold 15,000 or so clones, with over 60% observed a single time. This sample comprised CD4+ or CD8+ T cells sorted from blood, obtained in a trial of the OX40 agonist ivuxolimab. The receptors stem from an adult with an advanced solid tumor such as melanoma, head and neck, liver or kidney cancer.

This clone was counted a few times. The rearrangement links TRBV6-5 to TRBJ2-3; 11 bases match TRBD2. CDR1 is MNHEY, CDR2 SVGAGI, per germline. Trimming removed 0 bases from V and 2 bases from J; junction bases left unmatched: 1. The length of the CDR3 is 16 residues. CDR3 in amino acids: CASSYSTSGATDTQYF. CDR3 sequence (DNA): TGTGCCAGCAGTTACTCGACTAGCGGGGCCACAGATACGCAGTATTTT.

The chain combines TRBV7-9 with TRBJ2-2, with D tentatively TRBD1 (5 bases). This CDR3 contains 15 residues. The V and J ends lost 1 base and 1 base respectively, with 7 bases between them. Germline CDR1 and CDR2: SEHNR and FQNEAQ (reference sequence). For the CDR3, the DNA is TGTGCCAGCAGCTTAGTAGGGGAGAACACCGGGGAGCTGTTTTTT. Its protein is CASSLVGENTGELFF. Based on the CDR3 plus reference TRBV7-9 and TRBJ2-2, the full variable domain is DTGVSQNPRHKITKRGQNVTFRCDPISEHNRLYWYRQTLGQGPEFLTYFQNEAQLEKSRLLSDRFSAERPKGSFSTLEIQRTEQGDSAMYLCASSLVGENTGELFFGEGSRLTVL.

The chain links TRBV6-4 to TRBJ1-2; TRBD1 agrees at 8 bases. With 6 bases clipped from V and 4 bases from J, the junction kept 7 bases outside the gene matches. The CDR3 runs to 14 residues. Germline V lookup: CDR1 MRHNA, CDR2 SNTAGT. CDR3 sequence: CASSEGQGGYGYTF. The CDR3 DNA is TGTGCCAGCAGCGAAGGACAGGGTGGCTATGGCTACACCTTC.

DNA of the CDR3: TGTGCCAGCAGGCTCCCGGGACAGGGGGCTGATGAGCAGTTCTTC. Its translation: CASRLPGQGADEQFF. This chain uses TRBV14 with TRBJ2-1, with 12 positions matching TRBD1. The V segment lost 6 bases and the J segment 8 bases; nucleotides outside the gene matches: 8. This CDR3 region has 15 residues. In germline, CDR1 is SGHDN, CDR2 FVKESK.

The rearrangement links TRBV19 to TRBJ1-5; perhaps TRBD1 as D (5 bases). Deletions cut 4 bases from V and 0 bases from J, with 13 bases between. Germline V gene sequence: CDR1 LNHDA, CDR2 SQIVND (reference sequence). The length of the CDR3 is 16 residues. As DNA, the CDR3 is TGTGCCAGTAGTAAGGGGCGCGTAAGTAGCAATCAGCCCCAGCATTTT. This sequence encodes CASSKGRVSSNQPQHF.

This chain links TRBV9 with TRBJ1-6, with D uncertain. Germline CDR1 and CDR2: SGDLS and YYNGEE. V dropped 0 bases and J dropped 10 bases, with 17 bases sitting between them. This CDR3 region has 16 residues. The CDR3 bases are TGTGCCAGCAGCGTAGAAGGGCAGGCCCCAGGATCACCCCTCCACTTT. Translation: CASSVEGQAPGSPLHF. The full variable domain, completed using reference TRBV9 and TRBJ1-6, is DSGVTQTPKHLITATGQRVTLRCSPRSGDLSVYWYQQSLDQGLQFLIQYYNGEERAKGNILERFSAQQFPDLHSELNLSSLELGDSALYFCASSVEGQAPGSPLHFGNGTRLTVT.

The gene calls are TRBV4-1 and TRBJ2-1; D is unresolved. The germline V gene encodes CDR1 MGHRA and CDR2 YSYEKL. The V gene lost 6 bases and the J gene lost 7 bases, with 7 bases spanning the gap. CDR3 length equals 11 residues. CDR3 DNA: TGCGCCAGCAGGTACGGTAATGAGCAGTTCTTC. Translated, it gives CASRYGNEQFF.

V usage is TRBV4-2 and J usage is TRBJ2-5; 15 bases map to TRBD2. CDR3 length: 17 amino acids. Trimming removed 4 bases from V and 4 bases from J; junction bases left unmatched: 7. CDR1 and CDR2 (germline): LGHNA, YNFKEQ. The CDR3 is CASSRTSGRASGETQYF. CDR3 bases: TGTGCCAGCAGCCGGACTAGCGGGAGGGCGTCGGGAGAGACCCAGTACTTC.

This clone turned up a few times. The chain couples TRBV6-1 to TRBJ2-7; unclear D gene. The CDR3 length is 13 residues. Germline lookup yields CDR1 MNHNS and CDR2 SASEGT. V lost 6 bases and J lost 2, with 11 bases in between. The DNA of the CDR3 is TGTGCCAGCAGCGAGTGGAGCGCCTACGAGCAGTACTTC. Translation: CASSEWSAYEQYF.

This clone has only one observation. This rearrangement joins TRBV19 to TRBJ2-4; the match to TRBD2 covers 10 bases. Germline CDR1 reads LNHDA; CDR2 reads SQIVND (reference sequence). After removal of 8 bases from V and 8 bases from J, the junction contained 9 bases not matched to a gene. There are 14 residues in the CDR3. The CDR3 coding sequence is TGTGCCAGTCGCAAGCGGGAGGGCCCTGACATTCAGTACTTC. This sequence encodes CASRKREGPDIQYF.

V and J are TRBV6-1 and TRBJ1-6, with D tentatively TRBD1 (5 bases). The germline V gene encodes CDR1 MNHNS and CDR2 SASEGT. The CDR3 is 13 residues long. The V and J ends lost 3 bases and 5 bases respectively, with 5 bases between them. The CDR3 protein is CASSDRDNSPLHF. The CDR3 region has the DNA TGTGCCAGCAGTGACAGGGATAATTCACCCCTCCACTTT.

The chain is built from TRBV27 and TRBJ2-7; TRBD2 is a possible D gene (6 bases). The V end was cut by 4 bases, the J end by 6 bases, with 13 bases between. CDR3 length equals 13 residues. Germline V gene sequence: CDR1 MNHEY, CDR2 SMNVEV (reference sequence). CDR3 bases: TGTGCCAGCAGTTGGGGGGTTCGGCTCGAGCAGTACTTC. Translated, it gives CASSWGVRLEQYF.

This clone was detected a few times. In DNA form, the CDR3 reads TGTGCCAGCACCAGGACAGGGGCAAATCAAGAGACCCAGTACTTC. It specifies CASTRTGANQETQYF. The gene calls are TRBV27 and TRBJ2-5; 9 bases are a match to TRBD1. Germline-derived CDR1 and CDR2 are MNHEY and SMNVEV (reference sequence). With 7 bases clipped from V and 2 bases from J, the junction kept 8 bases outside the gene matches. This CDR3 region has 15 residues.

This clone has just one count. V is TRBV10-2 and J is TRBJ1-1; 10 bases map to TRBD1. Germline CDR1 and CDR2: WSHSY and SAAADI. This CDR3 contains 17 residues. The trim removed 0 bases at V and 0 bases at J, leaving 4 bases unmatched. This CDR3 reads CASSESRTGGMNTEAFF. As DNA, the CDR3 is TGCGCCAGCAGTGAGTCTAGGACAGGGGGTATGAACACTGAAGCTTTCTTT.

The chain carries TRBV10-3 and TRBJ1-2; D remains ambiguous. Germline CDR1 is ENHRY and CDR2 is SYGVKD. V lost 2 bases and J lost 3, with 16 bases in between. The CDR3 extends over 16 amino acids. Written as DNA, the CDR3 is TGTGCCATCAGTGAGCCTAGCAGAGTCGCCCACTATGGCTACACCTTC. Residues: CAISEPSRVAHYGYTF.

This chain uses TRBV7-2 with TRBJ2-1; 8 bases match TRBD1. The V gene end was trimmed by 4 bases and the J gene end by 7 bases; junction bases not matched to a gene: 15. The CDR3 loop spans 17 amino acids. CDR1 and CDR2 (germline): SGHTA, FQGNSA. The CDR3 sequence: CASSSWGSRGLGNEQFF. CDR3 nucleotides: TGTGCCAGCAGCTCATGGGGAAGCAGGGGGCTCGGGAATGAGCAGTTCTTC.

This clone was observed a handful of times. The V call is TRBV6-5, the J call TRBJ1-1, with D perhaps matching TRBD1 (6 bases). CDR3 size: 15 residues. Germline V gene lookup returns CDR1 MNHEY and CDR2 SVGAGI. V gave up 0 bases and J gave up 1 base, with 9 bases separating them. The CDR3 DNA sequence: TGTGCCAGCAGTTACTCGGAGGGGGGGAACACTGAAGCTTTCTTT. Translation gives CASSYSEGGNTEAFF.

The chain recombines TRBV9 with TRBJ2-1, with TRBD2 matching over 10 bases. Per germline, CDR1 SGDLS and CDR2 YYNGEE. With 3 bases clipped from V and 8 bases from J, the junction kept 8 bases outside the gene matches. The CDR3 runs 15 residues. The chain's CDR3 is CASSAASGRFYEQFF. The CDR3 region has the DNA TGTGCCAGCAGCGCGGCTAGCGGGAGATTCTATGAGCAGTTCTTC.

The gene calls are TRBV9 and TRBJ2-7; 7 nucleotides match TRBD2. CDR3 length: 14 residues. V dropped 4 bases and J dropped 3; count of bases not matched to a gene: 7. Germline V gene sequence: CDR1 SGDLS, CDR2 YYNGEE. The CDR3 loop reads CASSPRDYGYEQYF. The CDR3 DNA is TGTGCCAGCAGCCCCAGGGACTACGGCTACGAGCAGTACTTC.

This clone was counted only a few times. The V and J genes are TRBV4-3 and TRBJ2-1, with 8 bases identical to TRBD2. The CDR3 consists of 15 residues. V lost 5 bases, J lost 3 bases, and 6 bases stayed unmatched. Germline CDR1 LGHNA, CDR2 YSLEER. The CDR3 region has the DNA TGCGCCAGCAGCGCAACGGGACTAGACTACAATGAGCAGTTCTTC. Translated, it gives CASSATGLDYNEQFF.

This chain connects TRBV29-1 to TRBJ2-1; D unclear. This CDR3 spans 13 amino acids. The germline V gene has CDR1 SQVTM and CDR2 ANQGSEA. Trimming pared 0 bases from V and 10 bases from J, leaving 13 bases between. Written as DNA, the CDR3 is TGCAGCGTTGAAGAGGGTAGCTTGGGAGAGCAGTTCTTC. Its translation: CSVEEGSLGEQFF.

The CDR3 region has the DNA TGCGCCAGCAGCCACAGACAGGGACAAGAGACCCAGTACTTC. This gives the protein CASSHRQGQETQYF. The J gene is TRBJ2-5, the V gene TRBV4-1; 7 nucleotides agree with TRBD1. CDR1 is MGHRA, CDR2 YSYEKL, per germline. This CDR3 spans 14 amino acids. The J segment lost 2 bases and the V segment lost 3 bases, leaving 3 bases of the junction unmatched.